The 9 T cell receptor beta chains listed next were all sequenced from one sample in a study of cytomegalovirus exposure and HLA in healthy donors (dated by TCRdb to 2015 to 2018). Library construction relied on the immunoSEQ multiplex PCR assay. A mixture of 60 forward primers for TCR Vbeta segments and 13 reverse primers for TCR Jbeta segments was used in the multiplex PCR. TCRdb mirrors the immuneACCESS table, restricted to in-frame sequences. Some clones are absent from its copies; in checked studies, under half trace to an unresolved V gene, and the reason for the others is unknown. The table for this sample lists 25,000 to 35,000 clones. Clones ranked in the top ten supply 4.5% of the sample. The sequenced sample consisted of PBMCs. Receptors were obtained from a middle-aged woman in good health and CMV-seropositive.

The chain employs TRBV6-1 and TRBJ2-2, with a tentative D call TRBD1 (8 bases). The germline V gene encodes CDR1 MNHNS and CDR2 SASEGT. There are 14 residues in the CDR3. V was shortened by 8 bases and J by 1 base, with 11 bases between the two germline ends. CDR3: CASYRGGNTGELFF. The CDR3 DNA reads TGTGCCAGCTACAGGGGGGGGAACACCGGGGAGCTGTTTTTT.

This rearrangement joins TRBV6-1 to TRBJ2-3; D might be TRBD2 (5 bases). The V gene lost 4 bases and the J gene lost 6 bases, with 11 bases spanning the gap. Germline assignment: CDR1 MNHNS and CDR2 SASEGT. This CDR3 comprises 13 residues. This CDR3 reads CASSGQAEDTQYF. DNA for the CDR3: TGTGCCAGCAGTGGACAAGCGGAGGATACGCAGTATTTT.

In the case of this clone: This specimen includes other DNA sequences encoding the same CDR3. The chain links TRBV28 to TRBJ2-7; TRBD2 might be the D (5 bases). The CDR3 sequence is 15 residues long. Trimming pared 5 bases from V and 4 bases from J, leaving 18 bases between. Germline V CDR1 and CDR2: MDHEN, SYDVKM. In DNA form, the CDR3 reads TGTGCCAGCAGTCCCCTTGGAGGAGAGCTTTACGAGCAGTACTTC. This encodes CASSPLGGELYEQYF.

By frequency, this clone registers medium-sized. The chain recombines TRBV29-1 with TRBJ1-1; D is ambiguous. Germline loops: CDR1 SQVTM, CDR2 ANQGSEA. The CDR3 is 11 residues long. Trimming shortened V by 6 bases and J by 6 bases, and 11 bases separated the two germline ends. The CDR3 nucleotides are TGCAGCGTCCACAGTTTCCCTGAAGCTTTCTTT. Residues: CSVHSFPEAFF.

V gene TRBV7-2 combines with J gene TRBJ2-7; tentatively, D is TRBD1 (6 bases). Germline V gene lookup returns CDR1 SGHTA and CDR2 FQGNSA. Trimming stripped 5 bases from V and 3 bases from J, with 14 bases between. The CDR3 runs to 14 residues. The CDR3 region has the DNA TGTGCCAGCAGCAAGACAGGACTCCTCTACGAGCAGTACTTC. Protein product: CASSKTGLLYEQYF. The entire variable domain, with the rest obtained from reference TRBV7-2 and TRBJ2-7, is as follows: GAGVSQSPSNKVTEKGKDVELRCDPISGHTALYWYRQSLGQGLEFLIYFQGNSAPDKSGLPSDRFSAERTGGSVSTLTIQRTQQEDSAVYLCASSKTGLLYEQYFGPGTRLTVT.

The V gene is TRBV7-2, the J gene TRBJ2-1; no clear D. The germline V and J ends were trimmed by 5 bases and 10 bases, with 12 bases remaining between them. CDR3 size: 12 residues. Looked up from germline, CDR1 is SGHTA and CDR2 is FQGNSA. The CDR3 here is CASSPQRREQFF. The CDR3 DNA follows: TGTGCCAGCAGCCCCCAGAGGCGGGAGCAGTTCTTC.

The chain recombines TRBV9 with TRBJ2-3, with D hard to call. Germline lookup yields CDR1 SGDLS and CDR2 YYNGEE. The CDR3 loop spans 16 amino acids. V lost 4 bases and J 1 base, leaving 16 bases between the germline ends. CDR3 amino acids: CASSPTATVRTDTQYF. The CDR3 bases are TGTGCCAGCAGCCCCACCGCCACGGTTCGCACAGATACGCAGTATTTT.

The V call is TRBV28, the J call TRBJ2-3; 8 nucleotides align to TRBD2. This CDR3 has 13 residues. V trimming: 7 bases; J trimming: 9 bases; junction bases outside the gene matches: 9. The germline CDR1 and CDR2 sequences are MDHEN and SYDVKM. The CDR3 bases are TGTGCCAGCAATGTGGCTAGCGGGCGGACGCAGTATTTT. Amino acids: CASNVASGRTQYF.

The chain joins TRBV5-1 to TRBJ1-4, with TRBD1 identical over 7 bases. Trimming took 0 bases from V and 7 from J; bases not matched to a gene: 3. CDR1 is SGHRS, CDR2 YFSETQ, per germline. CDR3 length: 14 amino acids. CDR3 protein: CASSLEGGPEKLFF. The CDR3 DNA reads TGCGCCAGCAGCTTGGAAGGGGGCCCTGAAAAACTGTTTTTT. The complete variable domain, with remaining parts taken from reference TRBV5-1 and TRBJ1-4, reads KAGVTQTPRYLIKTRGQQVTLSCSPISGHRSVSWYQQTPGQGLQFLFEYFSETQRNKGNFPGRFSGRQFSNSRSEMNVSTLELGDSALYLCASSLEGGPEKLFFGSGTQLSVL.